This section outlines one T cell receptor (beta chain) sequence together with its context. This sample is part of a study of CD8 T cells in Susac syndrome. This CDR3 contains 15 residues. V shed 8 bases and J 3 bases; nucleotides not matched to a gene: 13. CD8+ and CD4+ T cells from blood underwent TCR beta sequencing, which was carried out in a high-throughput format. While serving as controls, healthy donors were matched for age and sex. A quantity of about 0.5 to 1 ug RNA underwent reverse transcription using random hexamers. Using its own MiXCR run on the immunoSEQ multiplex PCR reads, TCRdb lists one record per CDR3 protein. There are about 200,000 distinct CDR3 sequences in the sample; 85% to 95% occur only once, and around 0.1% lies in the top ten.

The source material was CD4+ T cells from PBMCs. The chain is built from TRBV12-3 or TRBV12-4 and TRBJ2-7, with 7 positions matching TRBD1. This receptor was taken from a human donor in good health. CDR3 DNA: TGTGCCAGCGGCTTGCTGCGGACAGGAAACTACGAGCAGTACTTC. It encodes CASGLLRTGNYEQYF.